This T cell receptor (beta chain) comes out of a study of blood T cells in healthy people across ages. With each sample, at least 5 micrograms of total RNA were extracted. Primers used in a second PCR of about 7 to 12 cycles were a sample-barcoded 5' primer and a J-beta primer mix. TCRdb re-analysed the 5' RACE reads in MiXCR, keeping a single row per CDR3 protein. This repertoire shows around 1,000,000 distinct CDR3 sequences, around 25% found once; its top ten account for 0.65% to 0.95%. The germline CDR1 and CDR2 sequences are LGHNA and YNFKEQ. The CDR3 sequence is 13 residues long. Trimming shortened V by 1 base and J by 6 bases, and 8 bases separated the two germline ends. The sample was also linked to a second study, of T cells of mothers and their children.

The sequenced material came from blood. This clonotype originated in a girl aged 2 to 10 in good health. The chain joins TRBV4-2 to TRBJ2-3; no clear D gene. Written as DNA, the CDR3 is TGTGCCAGCAGCCAAGCTTCGGTTGATACGCAGTATTTT. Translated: CASSQASVDTQYF.